These 5 T cell receptor beta chains came from one sample sequenced in a study of T cell changes during pregnancy in multiple sclerosis. Repertoires were generated with immunoSEQ multiplex PCR, while TCRdb's copy carries only in-frame clones and drops some. The repertoire holds roughly 120,000 clones, with over 85% as singletons. The source material was peripheral blood, sampled before pregnancy. The receptor set was obtained from a female donor with multiple sclerosis, enrolled in a pregnancy study.

This clone was detected once. One junction end does not reproduce the germline sequence, and a read error may be involved. This chain connects TRBV6-5 to TRBJ1-3, with 11 bases lining up with TRBD1. Germline lookup yields CDR1 MNHEY and CDR2 SVGAGI. There are 14 residues in the CDR3. CDR3 bases: TGTGCCAGCAGCCCTATGGGACAGGGGGACGGGAGGAATTTT. The encoded protein is CASSPMGQGDGRNF.

V gene TRBV18 combines with J gene TRBJ2-7; the D gene is possibly TRBD2 (6 bases). Germline CDR1 KGHSH, CDR2 LQKENI. There are 13 residues in the CDR3. Between the trimmed V and J ends, which lost 5 bases and 4 bases, there was a span of 12 bases. CDR3 sequence reads: CASSTLGGYEQYF. For the CDR3, the DNA is TGTGCCAGCTCAACCCTCGGGGGATACGAGCAGTACTTC.

This clone has only one observation. This chain uses TRBV4-2 with TRBJ1-2; 8 nucleotides line up with TRBD1. The germline gives CDR1 LGHNA, CDR2 YNFKEQ. The ends lost 5 bases at V and 3 bases at J; junction bases unmatched: 5. The CDR3 totals 14 residues. In DNA form, the CDR3 reads TGTGCCAGCAGCACATTGACAGGGGACTATGGCTACACCTTC. This translates into CASSTLTGDYGYTF.

This chain uses TRBV5-1 with TRBJ1-6; TRBD1 might be the D (5 bases). Per the germline V gene, CDR1 is SGHRS and CDR2 is YFSETQ. This CDR3 contains 15 residues. Trimming removed 3 bases from V and 7 bases from J, with 14 bases in between. CDR3 amino acids: CASSSTGLSNSPLHF. CDR3 bases: TGCGCCAGCAGCTCCACGGGACTCTCGAATTCACCCCTCCACTTT.

This clone has a single count. The CDR3 region has the DNA TGCGCCAGCTGCCACCCCGGGACGAGGAGGGGCACTGAAGCTTTCTTT. This codes for CASCHPGTRRGTEAFF. V gene TRBV23-1 combines with J gene TRBJ1-1; TRBD1 might be the D (5 bases). TRBV23-1 is an ORF for which the function is uncertain. The CDR3 covers 16 residues. Trimming removed 8 bases at V and 4 bases at J, with 23 bases between.